A single T cell receptor beta chain is shown here with its context. The data were produced by immunoSEQ multiplex PCR, yet TCRdb's version contains in-frame clones alone and is incomplete. Altogether roughly 56,000 clones are present, around 81% being singletons, with the ten largest covering approximately 17%. The data belong to a study of identifying expanded T cells in peripheral blood. Trimming took 2 bases from V and 7 from J, leaving 12 bases between them. There are 14 residues in the CDR3. Germline V gene data show CDR1 as SEHNR and CDR2 as FQNEAQ (reference sequence). The sequencing input was blood. This TCR was sampled from a person aged 18 to 75 in good health. V and J are TRBV7-9 and TRBJ2-1, with a tentative D call TRBD1 (6 bases). The DNA for the CDR3 is TGTGCCAGCAGCTTAAGCAGGGGTTATAATGAGCAGTTCTTC. This translates into CASSLSRGYNEQFF.